The 10 T cell receptor beta chains given below trace back to one sample, sequenced in a study of T cell repertoires in cytomegalovirus infection. TCRdb reprocessed the reads via MiXCR and lists one record per CDR3 protein. The sample carries about 150,000 distinct CDR3 sequences, 23% recorded once. Specimen: PBMCs. The origin of the receptors is a human donor in good health (CMV status not recorded). Some clones in this sample may be carry-over from other donors' samples.

The chain recombines TRBV6-1 with TRBJ2-3; D is ambiguous. Looked up from germline, CDR1 is MNHNS and CDR2 is SASEGT. Trimming removed 4 bases from V and 4 bases from J, with 9 bases in between. The CDR3 is 13 residues long. CDR3 DNA sequence: TGTGCCAGCAGTGTGGATCAAGCAGATACGCAGTATTTT. Amino acid sequence: CASSVDQADTQYF.

As concerns this clonotype: This may arise from a read error, as a much more abundant clone is one base away. The gene calls are TRBV6-8 and TRBJ2-6; 7 nucleotides line up with TRBD1. Looked up from germline, CDR1 is MNHGY and CDR2 is SAAAGT. This CDR3 has 15 residues. The CDR3 DNA reads TGTGCCAGCAACGGACAGGCCTCTTGGGCCAACGTCCTGACTTTC. It translates to CASNGQASWANVLTF.

This clonotype was counted only a few times. The V and J genes are TRBV12-3 or TRBV12-4 and TRBJ2-2, with a tentative D call TRBD1 (5 bases). V lost 4 bases and J 0 bases, leaving 9 bases between the germline ends. The CDR3 has 15 residues. The DNA of the CDR3 is TGTGCCAGCAGTTCTGGGGCGGCGAACACCGGGGAGCTGTTTTTT. It translates to CASSSGAANTGELFF.

This clonotype was seen ten or more times. The V and J genes are TRBV7-9 and TRBJ1-1; D gene ambiguous. Germline V gene data show CDR1 as SEHNR and CDR2 as FQNEAQ (reference sequence). Trimming left V 1 base short and J 1 base short, with 1 base between. This CDR3 is built from 12 residues. For the CDR3, the DNA is TGTGCCAGCAGCTTAGAGAACACTGAAGCTTTCTTT. Its protein product is CASSLENTEAFF. The whole variable domain, filled in from reference TRBV7-9 and TRBJ1-1, reads DTGVSQNPRHKITKRGQNVTFRCDPISEHNRLYWYRQTLGQGPEFLTYFQNEAQLEKSRLLSDRFSAERPKGSFSTLEIQRTEQGDSAMYLCASSLENTEAFFGQGTRLTVV.

The table lists this clonotype with a few counts. The V and J genes are TRBV9 and TRBJ1-5; 7 bases agree with TRBD1. The CDR3 is 15 residues long. V lost 0 bases, J lost 3 bases, and 3 bases stayed unmatched. Germline-derived CDR1 and CDR2 are SGDLS and YYNGEE. DNA for the CDR3: TGTGCCAGCAGCGTAGGAAGGGGGCCCAATCAGCCCCAGCATTTT. Protein: CASSVGRGPNQPQHF.

This sequence joins TRBV4-3 and TRBJ1-5; a weak D match, TRBD1 (6 bases). This CDR3 contains 15 residues. CDR1 and CDR2 (germline): LGHNA, YSLEER. V dropped 5 bases and J dropped 3 bases, with 14 bases sitting between them. The CDR3 here is CASSDAWGPNQPQHF. The DNA for the CDR3 is TGCGCCAGCAGCGACGCGTGGGGGCCCAATCAGCCCCAGCATTTT.

The chain has TRBV7-9 and TRBJ1-2; unclear D gene. The CDR3 runs 12 residues. Germline CDR1 and CDR2: SEHNR and FQNEAQ (reference sequence). Trimming pared 6 bases from V and 8 bases from J, leaving 13 bases between. For the CDR3, the DNA is TGTGCCAGCAGTTCACACGGTTGGGGCTACACCTTC. Its translation: CASSSHGWGYTF.

This clonotype has more than one count but fewer than ten. The gene calls are TRBV19 and TRBJ2-2; the D call may be TRBD1 or TRBD2 (5 bases each). Trimming removed 10 bases at V and 8 bases at J, with 17 bases between. This CDR3 contains 13 residues. The germline V gene has CDR1 LNHDA and CDR2 SQIVND (reference sequence). CDR3 loop: CAIQTRGDGELFF. CDR3 sequence (DNA): TGTGCCATCCAGACACGGGGCGATGGGGAGCTGTTTTTT. Full variable domain (outside the CDR3, taken from reference TRBV19 and TRBJ2-2): DGGITQSPKYLFRKEGQNVTLSCEQNLNHDAMYWYRQDPGQGLRLIYYSQIVNDFQKGDIAEGYSVSREKKESFPLTVTSAQKNPTAFYLCAIQTRGDGELFFGEGSRLTVL.

This clonotype has more than one count but fewer than ten. This chain links TRBV12-3 or TRBV12-4 with TRBJ1-6; tentatively, D is TRBD1 (5 bases). The CDR3 runs to 15 residues. V was cut by 3 bases and J by 7 bases, with 13 bases left in between. The CDR3 region has the DNA TGTGCCAGCAGTTTTCGGGACCGACCGAATTCACCCCTCCACTTT. It yields the protein CASSFRDRPNSPLHF.

Many counts were recorded for this clonotype. V gene TRBV7-2 combines with J gene TRBJ2-1; possible D gene TRBD1, 6 bases. V was shortened by 4 bases and J by 4 bases, with 11 bases between the two germline ends. Germline V gene sequence: CDR1 SGHTA, CDR2 FQGNSA. This CDR3 has 14 amino acids. The CDR3 here is CASSYDTGYNEQFF. CDR3 nucleotides: TGTGCCAGCAGCTACGATACAGGGTACAATGAGCAGTTCTTC.